Listed here are 8 T cell receptor beta chains from one sample, sequenced in a study of blood T cell repertoires in COVID-19 (dated by TCRdb to 2018 to 2020). The library was produced with the immunoSEQ multiplex PCR assay. TCRdb retrieved this table from immuneACCESS and kept in-frame rearrangements only. Not all clones are present; in checked studies, unresolved V genes account for under half, and no reason is known for the remainder. Counted in this sample were about 240,000 clones; about nine tenths of them appeared once. The top ten clonotypes cover 6% to 9% of the sample. The sequencing sample was made of peripheral blood. Receptors originate from a man between 60 and 75 years old who had recovered from COVID-19.

The V call is TRBV11-2, the J call TRBJ1-1, with D perhaps TRBD1 (6 bases). The CDR3 totals 14 residues. Germline V gives CDR1 SGHAT, CDR2 FQNNGV. Trimming cost V 5 bases and J 5 bases, with 15 bases left between them. CDR3 protein: CASSQGGRRTEAFF. The CDR3 DNA is TGTGCCAGCAGCCAAGGGGGAAGAAGGACTGAAGCTTTCTTT.

CDR3 in amino acids: CASSPVGTGGGKAFF. CDR3 in DNA: TGTGCCAGTAGTCCCGTTGGGACAGGGGGCGGAAAGGCTTTCTTT. The chain is built from TRBV19 and TRBJ1-1; 12 nucleotides align to TRBD1. Germline CDR1 reads LNHDA; CDR2 reads SQIVND (reference sequence). The CDR3 sequence is 15 residues long. Trimming cost V 5 bases and J 11 bases; bases outside gene matches: 12.

The chain recombines TRBV25-1 with TRBJ1-2; TRBD1 is a possible D gene (5 bases). Trimming stripped 2 bases from V and 3 bases from J, with 10 bases between. In germline, CDR1 is MGHDK, CDR2 SYGVNS. The CDR3 loop spans 14 amino acids. The CDR3 loop reads CASSEMGRDYGYTF. For the CDR3, the DNA is TGTGCCAGCAGTGAAATGGGCAGGGACTATGGCTACACCTTC.

The CDR3 loop reads CASSAGLAGGTYEQYF. As DNA, the CDR3 is TGTGCCAGCAGCGCCGGACTAGCGGGGGGAACGTACGAGCAGTACTTC. The chain joins TRBV7-6 to TRBJ2-7, with 14 bases identical to TRBD2. Germline trimming cut 5 bases from V and 4 bases from J; bases unmatched to any gene: 7. Germline V CDR1 and CDR2: SGHVS, FNYEAQ. This CDR3 has 16 residues. The complete variable domain, with remaining parts taken from reference TRBV7-6 and TRBJ2-7, reads GAGVSQSPRYKVTKRGQDVALRCDPISGHVSLYWYRQALGQGPEFLTYFNYEAQQDKSGLPNDRFSAERPEGSISTLTIQRTEQRDSAMYRCASSAGLAGGTYEQYFGPGTRLTVT.

This clone has just one count. V and J are TRBV3-1 (or the pseudogene TRBV3-2) and TRBJ2-2, with TRBD2 as a possible D gene (7 bases). CDR3 size: 14 residues. CDR1 is LGHDT, CDR2 YNNKEL, per germline (reference sequence). The germline V and J ends were trimmed by 4 bases and 7 bases, with 13 bases remaining between them. The CDR3, as DNA: TGTGCCAGCAGCCGACAAGGGGGGGGCGGGGAGCTGTTTTTT. It is translated as CASSRQGGGGELFF.

The chain links TRBV2 to TRBJ1-6; D is perhaps TRBD1 (6 bases). Trimming left V 3 bases short and J 7 bases short, with 10 bases between. The germline V gene encodes CDR1 SNHLY and CDR2 FYNNEI. The CDR3 loop spans 14 amino acids. The chain's CDR3 is CASSEQGSNSPLHF. In nucleotides, the CDR3 is TGTGCCAGCAGTGAGCAGGGGTCAAATTCACCCCTCCACTTT.

This clone was detected only once. The gene calls are TRBV6-5 and TRBJ1-2; D uncertain. Germline CDR1 reads MNHEY; CDR2 reads SVGAGI. Trimming pared 11 bases from V and 1 base from J, leaving 17 bases between. The CDR3 runs 14 residues. CDR3 in DNA: TGTGCCGCCTCCCCGGGAGGCGGTAACTATGGCTACACCTTC. Translated: CAASPGGGNYGYTF.

The V and J genes are TRBV5-4 and TRBJ2-2; D gene uncertain. V lost 4 bases and J lost 4, with 5 bases in between. This CDR3 has 12 residues. Germline values: CDR1 SGHNT, CDR2 YYREEE (reference sequence). This CDR3 is CASSPSTGELFF. CDR3 in DNA: TGTGCCAGCAGCCCTAGCACCGGGGAGCTGTTTTTT.